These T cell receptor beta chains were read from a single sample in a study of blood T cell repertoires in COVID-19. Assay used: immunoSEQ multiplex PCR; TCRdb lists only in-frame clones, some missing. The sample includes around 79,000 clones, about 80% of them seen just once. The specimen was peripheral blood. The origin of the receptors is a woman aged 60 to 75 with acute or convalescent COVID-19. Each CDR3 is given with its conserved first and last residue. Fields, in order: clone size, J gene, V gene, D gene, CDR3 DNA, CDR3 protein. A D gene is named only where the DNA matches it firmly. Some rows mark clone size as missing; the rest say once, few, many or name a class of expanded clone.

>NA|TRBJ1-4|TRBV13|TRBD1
TGTGCCAGCAGCGCGACAGGGGAGGCTAATGAAAAACTGTTTTTT
CASSATGEANEKLFF
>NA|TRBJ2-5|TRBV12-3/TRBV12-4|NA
TGTGCCAGCAGCTTAGCGCATTCGGGGGCCCAGTACTTC
CASSLAHSGAQYF
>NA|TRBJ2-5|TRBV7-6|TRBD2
TGTGCCAGCAGCCTATCTCTGCCCGGACTAGCCCAAGAGACCCAGTACTTC
CASSLSLPGLAQETQYF
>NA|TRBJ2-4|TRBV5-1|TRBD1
TGCGCCAGCAGCTTGGAGGGACAGGGGGCGTTCGGTAACATTCAGTACTTC
CASSLEGQGAFGNIQYF
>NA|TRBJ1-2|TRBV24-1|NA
TGTGCCACCAGTGATAAAAAGGAGTATGGCTACACCTTC
CATSDKKEYGYTF
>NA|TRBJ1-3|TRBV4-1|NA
TGCGCCAGCAGCCAAGATTTGCGGGGAGGTAGAAACACCATATATTTT
CASSQDLRGGRNTIYF
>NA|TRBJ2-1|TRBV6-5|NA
TGTGCCAGCAGCCCAGGGGGGTTGTATAACAATGAGCAGTTCTTC
CASSPGGLYNNEQFF
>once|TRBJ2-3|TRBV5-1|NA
TGCGCCAGCAGCTTGGTGGACTCAGATACGCAGTATTTT
CASSLVDSDTQYF
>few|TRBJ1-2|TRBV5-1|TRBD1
TGCGCCAGCAGCCCGACAGGGGACTATGGCTACACCTTC
CASSPTGDYGYTF
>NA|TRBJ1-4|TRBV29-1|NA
TGCAGCGTTGGACAGGTGGCGAATGAAAAACTGTTTTTT
CSVGQVANEKLFF
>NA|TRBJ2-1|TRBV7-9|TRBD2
TGTGCCAGCAGACCGACGACTAGCGGGGGCCCTGAGCGATTCTTC
CASRPTTSGGPERFF
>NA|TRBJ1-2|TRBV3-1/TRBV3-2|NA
TGTGCCAGCAGCCAGGAAGACACACCTGGCTACACCTTC
CASSQEDTPGYTF
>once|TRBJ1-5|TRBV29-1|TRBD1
TGCAGCGTTGGGCAGGGGGATCAGCCCCAGCATTTT
CSVGQGDQPQHF
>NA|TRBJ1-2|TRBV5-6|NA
TGTGCCAGCAGGATCGCCGGGAACTATGGCTACACCTTC
CASRIAGNYGYTF
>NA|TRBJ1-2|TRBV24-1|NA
TGTGCCACCAGTGATTTCGACAGTAACTATGGCTACACCTTC
CATSDFDSNYGYTF
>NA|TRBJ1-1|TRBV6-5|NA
TGTGCCAGCAGTTATGCGGGACCTGAGAGCCCTGAAGCTTTCTTT
CASSYAGPESPEAFF
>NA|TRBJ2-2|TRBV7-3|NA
TGTGCCAGCAGCAAGGACAGGAGGGGGACCGGGGAGCTGTTTTTT
CASSKDRRGTGELFF
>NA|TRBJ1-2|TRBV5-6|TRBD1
TGTGCCAGCAGCCTCGACAGGGGAGCTGGCTACACCTTC
CASSLDRGAGYTF
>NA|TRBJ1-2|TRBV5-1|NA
TGCGCCAGCAGCTTGGGGGGGCCGGGAAGACGAGTATTACATGACTATGGCTACACCTTC
CASSLGGPGRRVLHDYGYTF
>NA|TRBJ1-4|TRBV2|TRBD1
TGTGCCAGCAGTTCCGGGACAGGCAATGAAAAACTGTTTTTT
CASSSGTGNEKLFF
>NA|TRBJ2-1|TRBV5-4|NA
TGTGCCAGCAGCTTGACCCAGTTGTCGAACAATGAGCAGTTCTTC
CASSLTQLSNNEQFF
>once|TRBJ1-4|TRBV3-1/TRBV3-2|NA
TGTGCCAGCAGCAAAGGACAGTCGTCTGAAAAACTGTTTTTT
CASSKGQSSEKLFF
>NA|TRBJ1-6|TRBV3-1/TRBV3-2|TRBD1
TGTGCCAGCACGGGACAGGGGGTGAATAATTCACCCCTCCACTTT
CASTGQGVNNSPLHF
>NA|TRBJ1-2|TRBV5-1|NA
TGCGCCAGCAGCTTGGGCTTTACAGGCCAGGGAGGCTACACCTTC
CASSLGFTGQGGYTF
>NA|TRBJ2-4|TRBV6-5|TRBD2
TGTGCCAGCAGTTCCCCCAAAGCGGGGGGGCAGAACATTCAGTACTTC
CASSSPKAGGQNIQYF
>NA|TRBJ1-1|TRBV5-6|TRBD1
TGTGCCAGCACCCTGGGACCCCGGGACAGTGAAGCTTTCTTT
CASTLGPRDSEAFF
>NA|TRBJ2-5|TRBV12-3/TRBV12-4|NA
TGTGCCAGCAGTACATCTTCGGGGACCCAGTACTTC
CASSTSSGTQYF
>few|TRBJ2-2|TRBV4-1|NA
TGCGCCAGCAGTCAAGAACGGGGTAACGGGGAGCTGTTTTTT
CASSQERGNGELFF
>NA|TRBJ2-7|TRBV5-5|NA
TGTGCCAGCAGTTCGACGTCGACACGGACCTACGAGCAGTACTTC
CASSSTSTRTYEQYF
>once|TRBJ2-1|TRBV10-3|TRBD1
TGTGCCATCAGTGAGTCGACAGGGGGCAACAATGAGCAGTTCTTC
CAISESTGGNNEQFF
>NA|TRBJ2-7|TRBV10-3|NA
TGTGCCATCAGTGACAGGATCTACGAGCAGTACTTC
CAISDRIYEQYF
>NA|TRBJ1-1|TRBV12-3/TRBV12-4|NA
TGTGCCAGCAGTCCCGGACAGATCACTGAAGCTTTCTTT
CASSPGQITEAFF
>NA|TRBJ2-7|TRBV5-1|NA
TGCGCCAGCAGCTGGGGATCAGGGAACGAGCAGTACTTC
CASSWGSGNEQYF
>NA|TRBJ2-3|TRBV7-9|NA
TGTGCCAGCAGCTTAGATCTCCCAGATACGCAGTATTTT
CASSLDLPDTQYF
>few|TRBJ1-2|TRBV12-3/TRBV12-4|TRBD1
TGTGCCAGCACTCCGGACAGGGGTGAAGGCTACACCTTC
CASTPDRGEGYTF
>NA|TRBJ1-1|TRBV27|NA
TGTGCCAGCAGTTTTCCAGGGAATACTGAAGCTTTCTTT
CASSFPGNTEAFF
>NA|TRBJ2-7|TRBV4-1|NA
TGCGCCAGCAGCCCCCTTCTAGCCATCTACGGCGAGCAGTACTTC
CASSPLLAIYGEQYF
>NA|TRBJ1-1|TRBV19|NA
TGTGCCAGTAGCCACACGGCAGGGTGGGTGAACACTGAAGCTTTCTTT
CASSHTAGWVNTEAFF
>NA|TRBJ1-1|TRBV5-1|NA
TGCGCCAGCAGCCCGGAGGCCGGAATGAACACTGAAGCTTTCTTT
CASSPEAGMNTEAFF
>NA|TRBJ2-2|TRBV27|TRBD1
TGTGCCAGCAGTTTCAGAGGCTACAGGGGGAACACCGGGGAGCTGTTTTTT
CASSFRGYRGNTGELFF
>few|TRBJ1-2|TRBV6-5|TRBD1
TGTGCCAGCGTGGAGACAGGGGCCCGGGCTCTCTACACCTTC
CASVETGARALYTF
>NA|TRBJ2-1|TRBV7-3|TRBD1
TGTGCCAGCAGCTTCCGGGACAGATACTACAATGAGCAGTTCTTC
CASSFRDRYYNEQFF